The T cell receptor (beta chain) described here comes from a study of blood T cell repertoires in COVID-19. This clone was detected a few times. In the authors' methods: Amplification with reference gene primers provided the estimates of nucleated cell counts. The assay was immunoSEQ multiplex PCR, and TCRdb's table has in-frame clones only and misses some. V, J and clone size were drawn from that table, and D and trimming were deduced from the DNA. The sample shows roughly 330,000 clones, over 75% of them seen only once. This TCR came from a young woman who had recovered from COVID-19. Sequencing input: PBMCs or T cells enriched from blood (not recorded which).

The CDR3 sequence: CASGLSNSPLHF. Written as DNA, the CDR3 is TGTGCCAGCGGGTTAAGCAATTCACCCCTCCACTTT. The chain carries TRBV19 and TRBJ1-6, with no clear D. The CDR3 totals 12 residues. Per the germline V gene, CDR1 is LNHDA and CDR2 is SQIVND (reference sequence). The V end lost 9 bases, the J end lost 7 bases, and 10 bases lay between the germline ends.